This T cell receptor (beta chain) was sequenced during a study of blood T cells in healthy people across ages (dated by TCRdb to about 2015). Looking at the study overall: In model experiments, roughly one uniquely barcoded TCR beta cDNA molecule per two T cells was captured by template switching. The study analyzed two additional independent replicas of 1 million unique cDNA reads from the same blood draw for two donors, one aged 18 to 30 and one aged 80 or older. To avoid experimental bias, donors of different ages were distributed randomly across sequencing lanes. Donors were grouped into four age groups: young (average 16 years), middle-aged (over 35), aged (approximately 58) and long-lived (about 90). The study measured age-related changes in TCR beta repertoire diversity using deep sequencing normalized with unique cDNA molecular identifiers. Points the paper makes about the study in general: Compared with the aged group, more naive CD4+ T cells, fewer expanded clones and increased TCR diversity were shown by the long-lived group, suggesting age selection. Estimates of total diversity based on one million sequenced T cells were regarded as lower bounds and as underestimates. Since profiling was done on bulk unsorted PBMCs, naive and antigen-experienced compartments could not be conclusively compared. As age increased, observed TCR beta diversity per million T cells dropped in a roughly linear way, and a significant reduction was already evident by age roughly 36. The CMV infection status of donors was not known, potentially confounding age-related changes in expanded clonotypes. A strong correlation was found between observed TCR beta diversity and the percentage of naive T cells measured by flow cytometry.

With respect to this clonotype: Its antigen is currently not known. Per-base qualities were not stored, and no clone one base away is much larger.

Receptor libraries were prepared by 5' RACE. Sequencing was carried out with an Illumina HiSeq 2500. A second PCR of roughly 6 to 11 cycles was run with a J-beta primer mix and a sample-barcoded 5' primer. Each TCR beta cDNA molecule received a unique molecular identifier from a template-switch 5' adaptor carrying 12 random nucleotides. Each sample yielded at least 2.5 million CDR3-containing paired-end reads. First-strand cDNA synthesis was performed from all RNA using the Mint cDNA synthesis kit, with priming by a TRBC-specific oligonucleotide. Following uracil-DNA glycosylase treatment, a first 18-cycle PCR with universal primers M1SS and BC2_uni_R was performed on all cDNA. Per the original workflow: Each sample was normalized by randomly selecting 1 million high-quality reads, each carrying a distinct molecular identifier. Instead of being binned into consensus sequences, reads with shared molecular identifiers were discarded. MiTCR, with a Q25 quality threshold and the strictest error-elimination algorithm, was used for CDR3 identification, clonotype clustering and error correction. A nonparametric unseen species model with Euler transformation was used to estimate a lower bound on total TCR beta diversity. In TCRdb, the public reads were trimmed at Q25 with fastp and aligned with MiXCR, with productive beta chains retained. Every CDR3 protein is listed once, alongside the most common genes and DNA of its rows. In this record, the V and J calls reflect TCRdb's handling and not the investigators' own analysis. This sample holds 600,000 to 650,000 distinct CDR3 sequences; under 65% were observed only once. Jointly, the top ten make up more than 35% of the sample.

Systemically healthy Caucasian individuals from Russia, 39 in total and aged about 6 to 90 years, were included as donors. About 10 milliliters of peripheral blood were drawn from each donor into EDTA-treated Vacutainer tubes. Ficoll-Paque density-gradient centrifugation was used to isolate PBMCs, with at least 7 million per sample. Total RNA was extracted from PBMCs with Trizol reagent, with at least 5 micrograms obtained per sample. For every donor, flow cytometry on a PBMC aliquot measured the percentage of naive CD45RAhigh/CD27high T cells. The CDR3, from cysteine to phenylalanine, totals 16 residues. Only the CDR3 region is kept as DNA, spanning 48 bases read in frame from base 1. Based on the germline V gene (reference sequence), the CDR1 and CDR2 sequences are MNHEY and SMNVEV. For this chain, trimming is 5 bases at the V end and 4 bases at the J end, and the number of junction bases without a gene match is 11.

The specimen was blood. This receptor was identified in a man in his sixties in good health. The rearrangement combines TRBV27 with TRBJ1-2, with 9 bases matching TRBD1. The CDR3 protein is CASSPTGTGFFYGYTF. The sequenced DNA is TGTGCCAGCAGTCCGACCGGGACAGGGTTTTTCTATGGCTACACCTTC.